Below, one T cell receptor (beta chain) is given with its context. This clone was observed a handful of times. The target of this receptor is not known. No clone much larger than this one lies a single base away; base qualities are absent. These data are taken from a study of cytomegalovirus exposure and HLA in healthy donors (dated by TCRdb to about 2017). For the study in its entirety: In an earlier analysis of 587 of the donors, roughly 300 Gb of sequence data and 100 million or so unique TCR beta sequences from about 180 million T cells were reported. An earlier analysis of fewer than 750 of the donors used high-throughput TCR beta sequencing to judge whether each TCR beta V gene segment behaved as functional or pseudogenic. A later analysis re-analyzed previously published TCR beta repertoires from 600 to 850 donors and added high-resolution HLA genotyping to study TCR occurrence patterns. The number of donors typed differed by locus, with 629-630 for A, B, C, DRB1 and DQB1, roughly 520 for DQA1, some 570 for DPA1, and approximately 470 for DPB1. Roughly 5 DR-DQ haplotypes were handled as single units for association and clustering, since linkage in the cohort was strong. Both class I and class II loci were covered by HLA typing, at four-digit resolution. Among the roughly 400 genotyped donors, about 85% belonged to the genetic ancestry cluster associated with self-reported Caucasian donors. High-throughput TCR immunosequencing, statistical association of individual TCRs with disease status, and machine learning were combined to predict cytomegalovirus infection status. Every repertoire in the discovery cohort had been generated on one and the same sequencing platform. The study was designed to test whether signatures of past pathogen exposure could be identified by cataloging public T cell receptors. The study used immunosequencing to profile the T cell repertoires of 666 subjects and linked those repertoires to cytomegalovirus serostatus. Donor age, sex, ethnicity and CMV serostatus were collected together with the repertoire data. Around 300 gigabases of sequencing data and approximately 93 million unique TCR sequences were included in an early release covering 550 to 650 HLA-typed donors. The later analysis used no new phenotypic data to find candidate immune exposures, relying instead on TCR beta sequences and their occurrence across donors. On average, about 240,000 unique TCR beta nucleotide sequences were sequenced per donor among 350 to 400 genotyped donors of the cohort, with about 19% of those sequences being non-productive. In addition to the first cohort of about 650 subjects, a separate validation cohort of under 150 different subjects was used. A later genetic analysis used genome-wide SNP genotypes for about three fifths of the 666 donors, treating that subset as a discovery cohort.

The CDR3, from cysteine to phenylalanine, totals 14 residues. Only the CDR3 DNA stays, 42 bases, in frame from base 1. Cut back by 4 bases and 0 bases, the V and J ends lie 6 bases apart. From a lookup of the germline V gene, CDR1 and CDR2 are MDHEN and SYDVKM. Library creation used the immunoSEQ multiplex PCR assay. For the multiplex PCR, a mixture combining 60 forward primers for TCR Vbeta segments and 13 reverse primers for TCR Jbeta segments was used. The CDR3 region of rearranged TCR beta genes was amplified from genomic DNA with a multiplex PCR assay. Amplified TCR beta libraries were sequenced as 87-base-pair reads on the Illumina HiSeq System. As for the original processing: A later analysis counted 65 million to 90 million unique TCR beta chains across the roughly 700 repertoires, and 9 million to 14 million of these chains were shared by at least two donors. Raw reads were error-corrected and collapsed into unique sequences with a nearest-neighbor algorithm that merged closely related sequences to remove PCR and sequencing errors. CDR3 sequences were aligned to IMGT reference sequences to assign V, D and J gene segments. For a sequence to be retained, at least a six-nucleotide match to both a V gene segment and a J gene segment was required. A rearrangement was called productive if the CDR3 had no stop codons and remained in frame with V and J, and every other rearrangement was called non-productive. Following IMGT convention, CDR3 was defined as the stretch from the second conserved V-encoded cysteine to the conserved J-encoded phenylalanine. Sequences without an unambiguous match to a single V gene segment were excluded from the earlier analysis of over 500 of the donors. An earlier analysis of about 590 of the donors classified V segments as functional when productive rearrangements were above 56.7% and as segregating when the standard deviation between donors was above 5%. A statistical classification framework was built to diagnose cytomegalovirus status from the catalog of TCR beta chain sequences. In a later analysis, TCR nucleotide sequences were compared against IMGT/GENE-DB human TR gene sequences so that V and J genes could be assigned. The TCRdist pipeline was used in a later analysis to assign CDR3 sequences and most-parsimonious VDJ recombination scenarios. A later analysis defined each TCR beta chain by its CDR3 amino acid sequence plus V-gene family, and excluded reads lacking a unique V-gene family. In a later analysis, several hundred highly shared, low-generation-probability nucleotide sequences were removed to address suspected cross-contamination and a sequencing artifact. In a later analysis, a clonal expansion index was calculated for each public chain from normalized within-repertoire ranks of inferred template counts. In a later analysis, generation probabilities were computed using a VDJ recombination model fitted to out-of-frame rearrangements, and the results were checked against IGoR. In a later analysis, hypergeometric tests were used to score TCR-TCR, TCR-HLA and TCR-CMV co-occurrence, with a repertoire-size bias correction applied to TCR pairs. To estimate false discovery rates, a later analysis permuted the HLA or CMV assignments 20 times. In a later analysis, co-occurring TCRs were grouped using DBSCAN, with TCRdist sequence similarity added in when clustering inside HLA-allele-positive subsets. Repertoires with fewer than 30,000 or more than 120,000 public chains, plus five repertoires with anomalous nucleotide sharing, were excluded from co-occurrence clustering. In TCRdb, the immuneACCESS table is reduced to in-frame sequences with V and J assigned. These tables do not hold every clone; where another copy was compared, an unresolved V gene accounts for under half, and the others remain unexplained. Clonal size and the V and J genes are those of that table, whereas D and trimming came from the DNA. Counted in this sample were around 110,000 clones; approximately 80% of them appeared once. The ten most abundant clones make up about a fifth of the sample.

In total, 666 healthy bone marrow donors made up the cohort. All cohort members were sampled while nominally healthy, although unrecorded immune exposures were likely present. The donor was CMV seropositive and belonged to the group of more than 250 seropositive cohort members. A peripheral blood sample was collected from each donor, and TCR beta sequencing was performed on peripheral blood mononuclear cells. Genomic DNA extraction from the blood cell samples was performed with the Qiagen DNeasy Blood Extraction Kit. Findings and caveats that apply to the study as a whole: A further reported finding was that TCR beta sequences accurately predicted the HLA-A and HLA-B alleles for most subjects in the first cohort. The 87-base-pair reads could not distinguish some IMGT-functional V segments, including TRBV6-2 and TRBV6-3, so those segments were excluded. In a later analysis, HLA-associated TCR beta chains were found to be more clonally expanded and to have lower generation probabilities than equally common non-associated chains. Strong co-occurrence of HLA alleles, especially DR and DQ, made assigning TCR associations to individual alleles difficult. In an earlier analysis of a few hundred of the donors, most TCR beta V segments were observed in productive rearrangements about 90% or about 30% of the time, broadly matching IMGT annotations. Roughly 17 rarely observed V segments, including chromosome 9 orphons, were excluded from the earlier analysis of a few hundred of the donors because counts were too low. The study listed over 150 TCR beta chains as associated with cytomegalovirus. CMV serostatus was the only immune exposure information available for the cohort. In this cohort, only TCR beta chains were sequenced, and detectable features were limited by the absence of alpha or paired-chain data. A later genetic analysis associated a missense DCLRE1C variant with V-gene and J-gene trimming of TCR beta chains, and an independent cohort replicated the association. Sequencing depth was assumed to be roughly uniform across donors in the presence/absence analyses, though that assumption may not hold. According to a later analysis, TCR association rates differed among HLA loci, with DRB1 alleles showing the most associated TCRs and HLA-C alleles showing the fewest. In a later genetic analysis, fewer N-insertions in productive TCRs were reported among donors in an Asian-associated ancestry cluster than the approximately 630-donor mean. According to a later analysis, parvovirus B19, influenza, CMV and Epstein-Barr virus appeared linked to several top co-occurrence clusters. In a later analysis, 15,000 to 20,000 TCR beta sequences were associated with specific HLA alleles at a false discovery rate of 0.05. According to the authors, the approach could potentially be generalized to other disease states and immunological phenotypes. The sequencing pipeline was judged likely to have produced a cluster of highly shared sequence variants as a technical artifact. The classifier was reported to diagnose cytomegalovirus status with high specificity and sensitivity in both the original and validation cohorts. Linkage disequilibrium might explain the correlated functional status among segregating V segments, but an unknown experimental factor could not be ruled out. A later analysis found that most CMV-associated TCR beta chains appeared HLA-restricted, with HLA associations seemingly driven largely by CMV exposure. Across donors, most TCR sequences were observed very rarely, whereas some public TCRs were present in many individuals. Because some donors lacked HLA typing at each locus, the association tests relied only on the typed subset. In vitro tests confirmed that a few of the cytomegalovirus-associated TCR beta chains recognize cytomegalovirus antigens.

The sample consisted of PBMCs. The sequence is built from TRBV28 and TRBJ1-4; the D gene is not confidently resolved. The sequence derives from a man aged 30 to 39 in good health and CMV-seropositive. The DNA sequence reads TGTGCCAGCAGTTCCGGTGCAACTAATGAAAAACTGTTTTTT. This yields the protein CASSSGATNEKLFF.